This T cell receptor (beta chain) derives from a study of early T cells in non-severe SARS-CoV-2 infection. Background on the study: The study sequenced bulk RNA from unsorted whole blood, with chains unpaired.

Germline V CDR1 and CDR2: MNHEY, SVGAGI. Between the trimmed V and J ends, which lost 10 bases and 7 bases, there was a span of 10 bases. The CDR3 contains 11 residues. As part of library construction, unique molecular identifiers were attached to individual cDNA molecules. One entry per CDR3 protein results from TCRdb running MiXCR on the 5' RACE reads. Of 69,000 or so distinct CDR3 sequences listed, under 15% were seen once; the top ten hold 5% to 5.5%. The clonotype comes from an adult who was a healthcare worker with PCR-confirmed SARS-CoV-2 infection or an uninfected control (not recorded which). Sequencing was carried out using whole blood. The genes are TRBV6-5 and TRBJ1-4; maybe TRBD1 (6 bases). The CDR3 protein is CATGAGEKLFF. CDR3 DNA sequence: TGTGCCACAGGGGCGGGTGAAAAACTGTTTTTT.